These 25 T cell receptor beta chains share one sample of origin, sequenced in a study of blood T cell repertoires in COVID-19. Here immunoSEQ multiplex PCR was the method, and the copy in TCRdb shows in-frame clones only, minus some. The sample lists about 150,000 clones, roughly nine tenths seen once, with 4% in the top ten. Sequenced input: PBMCs or T cells enriched from blood (not recorded which). These TCRs come from a woman in her 40s who had been exposed to COVID-19.

V usage is TRBV28 and J usage is TRBJ2-4; D may be TRBD2 (6 bases). Germline V gene sequence: CDR1 MDHEN, CDR2 SYDVKM. Trimming shortened V by 2 bases and J by 4 bases, and 15 bases separated the two germline ends. The CDR3 covers 16 residues. The CDR3 DNA sequence: TGTGCCAGCAGTTTACGCACTGGACGGGGGAAAAACATTCAGTACTTC. Translated: CASSLRTGRGKNIQYF.

DNA for the CDR3: TGTGCCAGCAAGGAAGGGGCTCTCACAGATACGCAGTATTTT. It specifies CASKEGALTDTQYF. V is TRBV7-2 and J is TRBJ2-3; D is possibly TRBD1 (5 bases). V lost 7 bases and J 2 bases, leaving 13 bases between the germline ends. The CDR3 consists of 14 residues. CDR1 SGHTA and CDR2 FQGNSA come from the germline V gene.

The chain joins TRBV2 to TRBJ2-7, with D perhaps TRBD1 (5 bases). The germline V gene has CDR1 SNHLY and CDR2 FYNNEI. Trimming took off 7 bases at V and 6 bases at J, with 16 bases between the two ends. This CDR3 spans 13 amino acids. The CDR3 sequence: CASIFRRVGEQYF. The CDR3, as DNA: TGTGCCAGCATTTTTCGCAGGGTGGGCGAGCAGTACTTC.

The V and J genes are TRBV5-5 and TRBJ2-7; D possibly corresponds to TRBD1 (6 bases). Trimming pared 0 bases from V and 0 bases from J, leaving 10 bases between. CDR1 and CDR2 (germline): SGHKS, YYEKEE (reference sequence). The CDR3 has 15 amino acids. The CDR3, as DNA: TGTGCCAGCAGCTTGGCCGGGACAAACTCCTACGAGCAGTACTTC. This codes for CASSLAGTNSYEQYF.

The chain is built from TRBV9 and TRBJ2-7, with 14 bases fitting TRBD2. From germline, CDR1 is SGDLS and CDR2 YYNGEE. There are 17 residues in the CDR3. Trimming at V came to 4 bases and at J to 2 bases, leaving 8 bases not matched to a gene. The CDR3, as DNA: TGTGCCAGCAGCCAGGGACTAGCGGGGGCTCAGGCCTACGAGCAGTACTTC. It encodes CASSQGLAGAQAYEQYF.

The rearrangement joins TRBV4-2 to TRBJ1-4; a weak D match, TRBD1 (6 bases). The V end was cut by 4 bases, the J end by 5 bases, with 8 bases between. Germline CDR1 LGHNA, CDR2 YNFKEQ. This CDR3 spans 13 amino acids. CDR3 DNA: TGTGCCAGCAGCCGACAGGCAAATGAAAAACTGTTTTTT. Translation gives CASSRQANEKLFF.

This chain joins TRBV10-3 and TRBJ2-3; tentatively, D is TRBD2 (6 bases). V lost 3 bases and J lost 1, with 17 bases in between. CDR1 ENHRY and CDR2 SYGVKD come from the germline V gene. The CDR3 spans 17 residues. Written as DNA, the CDR3 is TGTGCCATCAGTGACTCGGAACTAGCAGCTCGCACAGATACGCAGTATTTT. It codes for CAISDSELAARTDTQYF.

V usage is TRBV7-3 and J usage is TRBJ1-1; 7 positions match TRBD1. Germline CDR1 SGHTA, CDR2 FQGTGA. V lost 5 bases and J lost 1; bases outside the gene matches: 7. The CDR3 sequence is 15 residues long. The CDR3 here is CASSHGTEPNTEAFF. In DNA, the CDR3 is TGTGCCAGCAGCCATGGGACAGAACCGAACACTGAAGCTTTCTTT.

In DNA form, the CDR3 reads TGTGCCAGCAGCCGCTTTGGAAACGCCGGGAACAGGGGATACGATGAGCAGTTCTTC. Translation: CASSRFGNAGNRGYDEQFF. The chain combines TRBV7-8 with TRBJ2-1; 7 nucleotides line up with TRBD1. The V and J ends lost 5 bases and 8 bases, in that order; junction bases with no gene match: 24. Germline V gene data show CDR1 as SGHVS and CDR2 as FQNEAQ. The CDR3 sequence is 19 residues long. The variable domain in full, with the rest retrieved from reference TRBV7-8 and TRBJ2-1, is GAGVSQSPRYKVAKRGQDVALRCDPISGHVSLFWYQQALGQGPEFLTYFQNEAQLDKSGLPSDRFFAERPEGSVSTLKIQRTQQEDSAVYLCASSRFGNAGNRGYDEQFFGPGTRLTVL.

This chain joins TRBV11-2 and TRBJ2-1, with a tentative D call TRBD1 (6 bases). There are 15 residues in the CDR3. V shed 7 bases and J shed 6 bases, with 19 bases lying between them. Germline CDR1 is SGHAT and CDR2 is FQNNGV. The CDR3 DNA sequence: TGTGCCAGCAAGCAAACAGGGCCCCTTTTCAATGAGCAGTTCTTC. Its protein product is CASKQTGPLFNEQFF.

The chain links TRBV11-2 to TRBJ1-2, with 7 bases fitting TRBD1. J gave up 4 bases and V 6 bases, and 5 bases lay outside the gene matches. The CDR3 has 13 residues. Germline V gene data show CDR1 as SGHAT and CDR2 as FQNNGV. The CDR3 region has the DNA TGTGCCAGCAGGGACAGGTGGGGCTATGGCTACACCTTC. Its protein product is CASRDRWGYGYTF.

The chain uses TRBV10-3 and TRBJ1-1; 9 positions match TRBD1. Germline CDR1 is ENHRY and CDR2 is SYGVKD. Germline trimming cut 8 bases from V and 1 base from J; bases unmatched to any gene: 2. The CDR3 extends over 13 amino acids. CDR3 sequence: CAIGGQGNTEAFF. CDR3 in DNA: TGTGCCATCGGGGGACAGGGGAACACTGAAGCTTTCTTT.

This chain joins TRBV29-1 and TRBJ2-1; 7 nucleotides line up with TRBD2. The CDR3 has 15 amino acids. V shed 3 bases, J shed 9 bases, and the junction held 14 bases outside the gene matches. Germline CDR1 reads SQVTM; CDR2 reads ANQGSEA. CDR3 loop: CSVDRDRGRISEQFF. The CDR3 DNA sequence: TGCAGCGTTGACCGGGATCGCGGGAGAATCAGTGAGCAGTTCTTC.

The rearrangement joins TRBV5-1 to TRBJ1-4; D ambiguous. V was cut by 2 bases and J by 0 bases, with 8 bases left in between. The germline V gene has CDR1 SGHRS and CDR2 YFSETQ. This CDR3 is 15 amino acids long. CDR3 DNA: TGCGCCAGCAGCTTTGGAGATGCAACTAATGAAAAACTGTTTTTT. Protein sequence: CASSFGDATNEKLFF. Combining the CDR3 with reference TRBV5-1 and TRBJ1-4 gives the whole variable domain KAGVTQTPRYLIKTRGQQVTLSCSPISGHRSVSWYQQTPGQGLQFLFEYFSETQRNKGNFPGRFSGRQFSNSRSEMNVSTLELGDSALYLCASSFGDATNEKLFFGSGTQLSVL.

The chain's CDR3 is CASTRTGGWYGNGYTF. CDR3 nucleotide sequence: TGTGCCAGCACTCGGACAGGGGGTTGGTACGGAAATGGCTACACCTTC. The chain has TRBV9 and TRBJ1-2, with TRBD1 identical over 10 bases. V shed 6 bases, J shed 6 bases, and the junction held 14 bases outside the gene matches. This CDR3 is built from 16 residues. The germline V gene encodes CDR1 SGDLS and CDR2 YYNGEE.

V gene TRBV19 combines with J gene TRBJ1-1; D is ambiguous. The CDR3 is 13 residues long. CDR1 is LNHDA, CDR2 SQIVND, per germline (reference sequence). V was pared by 6 bases and J by 0 bases, with 8 bases between. The CDR3 protein is CASRLNVNTEAFF. The CDR3 region has the DNA TGTGCCAGTAGGCTAAACGTGAACACTGAAGCTTTCTTT.

The V gene is TRBV5-4, the J gene TRBJ1-5; possibly TRBD1 for D (5 bases). The V end was cut by 0 bases, the J end by 0 bases, with 19 bases between. Germline V gene lookup returns CDR1 SGHNT and CDR2 YYREEE (reference sequence). The CDR3 runs to 19 residues. Here the CDR3 DNA reads TGTGCCAGCAGCTTGGCGGGGAGGGGAACACAGGATAGCAATCAGCCCCAGCATTTT. It specifies CASSLAGRGTQDSNQPQHF.

The V call is TRBV27, the J call TRBJ1-1; 8 positions match TRBD1. The CDR3 spans 12 residues. V was pared by 5 bases and J by 9 bases, with 5 bases of the junction left unmatched. Germline V gene lookup returns CDR1 MNHEY and CDR2 SMNVEV (reference sequence). The CDR3 DNA sequence: TGTGCCAGCAGTGCCCAGGGGGCCCAAGCTTTCTTT. Its translation: CASSAQGAQAFF.

V and J are TRBV20-1 and TRBJ2-7; D uncertain. The CDR3 extends over 11 amino acids. V gave up 3 bases and J gave up 2 bases, with 5 bases separating them. Germline CDR1 reads DFQATT; CDR2 reads SNEGSKA (reference sequence). The DNA of the CDR3 is TGCAGTGCTAGGCGAACCTACGAGCAGTACTTC. Protein sequence: CSARRTYEQYF.

This clone was seen more than once but under ten times. Other DNA variants within this sample encode the same CDR3. The chain uses TRBV28 and TRBJ2-2; D is ambiguous. The V end was cut by 6 bases, the J end by 6 bases, with 8 bases between. From germline, CDR1 is MDHEN and CDR2 SYDVKM. This CDR3 region has 12 residues. The CDR3: CASSLGAGELFF. CDR3 nucleotide sequence: TGTGCCAGCAGCCTGGGCGCCGGGGAGCTGTTTTTT.

V is TRBV25-1 and J is TRBJ1-3; D is ambiguous. This CDR3 comprises 14 residues. The germline V gene has CDR1 MGHDK and CDR2 SYGVNS. V lost 0 bases to trimming and J lost 5 bases, with 8 bases between them. CDR3 in amino acids: CASSEYRGRNTIYF. The CDR3 DNA is TGTGCCAGCAGTGAATATCGAGGGAGAAACACCATATATTTT.

This clone was recorded only once. The gene calls are TRBV7-2 and TRBJ2-3; 9 nucleotides match TRBD2. Trimming took 5 bases from V and 4 from J; bases not matched to a gene: 10. The CDR3 is 16 residues long. The germline V gene encodes CDR1 SGHTA and CDR2 FQGNSA. CDR3 amino acids: CASSPLGSGSSDTQYF. The DNA for the CDR3 is TGTGCCAGCAGCCCGCTAGGTAGCGGGAGTTCAGATACGCAGTATTTT.

The chain links TRBV9 to TRBJ2-2; D may be TRBD2 (6 bases). The germline CDR1 and CDR2 sequences are SGDLS and YYNGEE. Trimming removed 4 bases at V and 7 bases at J, with 14 bases between. This CDR3 comprises 14 residues. For the CDR3, the DNA is TGTGCCAGCAGCAATCATCGGGGGAGCGGGGAGCTGTTTTTT. It is translated as CASSNHRGSGELFF.

The rearrangement uses TRBV5-1 and TRBJ2-7; no clear D. Between the trimmed V and J ends, which lost 0 bases and 2 bases, there was a span of 12 bases. In germline, CDR1 is SGHRS, CDR2 YFSETQ. This CDR3 has 15 residues. The CDR3 reads CASSLELIPAYEQYF. The CDR3 nucleotides are TGCGCCAGCAGCTTGGAATTGATACCAGCCTACGAGCAGTACTTC.

The sample holds one count of this clone. The chain employs TRBV6-2 or TRBV6-3 and TRBJ2-1; 8 bases agree with TRBD2. CDR3 length: 12 amino acids. Germline V gene data show CDR1 as MNHEY and CDR2 as SVGEGT. V shed 4 bases, J shed 8 bases, and the junction held 1 base outside the gene matches. CDR3 coding DNA: TGTGCCAGCAGTTCACTAGCGGATGAGCAGTTCTTC. It encodes CASSSLADEQFF.